This paragraph reports one T cell receptor beta chain. The data derive from a study of T cell responses to AZD1222 COVID-19 vaccine. Using immunoSEQ multiplex PCR, the repertoire was profiled, and TCRdb retains in-frame clones only, with some absent. The table includes about 150,000 clones, 91% detected once. Germline CDR1 is SGHAT and CDR2 is FQNNGV. V lost 1 base and J lost 5; bases outside the gene matches: 5. The CDR3 has 15 amino acids. The receptor was derived from an adult in good health. This chain uses TRBV11-2 with TRBJ2-5; 9 positions agree with TRBD2. Sequencing was performed on peripheral blood, taken on day 0 of AZD1222 vaccination. The DNA for the CDR3 is TGTGCCAGCAGCTTAGGGCCTAGCGGGAAGGAGACCCAGTACTTC. It codes for CASSLGPSGKETQYF.